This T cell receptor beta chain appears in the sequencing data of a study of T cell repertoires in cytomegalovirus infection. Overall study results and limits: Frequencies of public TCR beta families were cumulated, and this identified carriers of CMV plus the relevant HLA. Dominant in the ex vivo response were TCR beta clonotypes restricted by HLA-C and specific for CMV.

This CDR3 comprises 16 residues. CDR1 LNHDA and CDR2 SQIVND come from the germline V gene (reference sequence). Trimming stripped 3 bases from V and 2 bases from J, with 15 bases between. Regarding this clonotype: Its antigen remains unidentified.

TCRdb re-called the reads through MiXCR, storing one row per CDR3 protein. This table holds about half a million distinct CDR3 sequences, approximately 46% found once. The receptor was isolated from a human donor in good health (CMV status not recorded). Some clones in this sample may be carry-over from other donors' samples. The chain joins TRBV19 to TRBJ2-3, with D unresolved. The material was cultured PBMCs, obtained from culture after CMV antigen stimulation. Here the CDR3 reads CASSMGTGRYTDTQYF. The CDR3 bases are TGTGCCAGTAGTATGGGTACTGGACGATACACAGATACGCAGTATTTT.